Each of the 5 T cell receptor beta chains below was sequenced from the same sample in a study of cytomegalovirus exposure and HLA in healthy donors. With 60 Vbeta and 13 Jbeta primers, the PCR was carried out. Libraries were prepared by immunoSEQ multiplex PCR; TCRdb keeps only in-frame clonotypes and omits some of them. The profile shows around 130,000 clones, about 80% of them singletons. Sequencing was performed on PBMCs. Source of these receptors: a man aged 45-65 years in good health and CMV-seronegative.

The chain recombines TRBV2 with TRBJ2-7, with 8 positions matching TRBD2. Germline V gene sequence: CDR1 SNHLY, CDR2 FYNNEI. Trimming took 0 bases from V and 2 from J; bases not matched to a gene: 3. The CDR3 loop spans 15 amino acids. The DNA for the CDR3 is TGTGCCAGCAGTGAAGCTCCCGGGAGGGCCTACGAGCAGTACTTC. Translation: CASSEAPGRAYEQYF.

V is TRBV7-3 and J is TRBJ2-5; 7 bases are a match to TRBD1. J was trimmed by 5 bases and V by 2 bases; bases with no gene match: 8. This CDR3 has 15 residues. The germline CDR1 and CDR2 sequences are SGHTA and FQGTGA. DNA of the CDR3: TGTGCCAGCAGCTTATCAGGGGGTGCCGGGGAGACCCAGTACTTC. It codes for CASSLSGGAGETQYF.

As for this clone: The junction differs from germline at one of its ends, possibly a read error. The chain combines TRBV7-6 with TRBJ2-1; a weak D match, TRBD2 (6 bases). Germline V CDR1 and CDR2: SGHVS, FNYEAQ. This CDR3 contains 11 residues. The CDR3 DNA reads TGTGCCAGCAGCTTAGGGGGGAGGTCGATCTTC. Protein sequence: CASSLGGRSIF. The full variable domain, rest sourced from reference TRBV7-6 and TRBJ2-1, is GAGVSQSPRYKVTKRGQDVALRCDPISGHVSLYWYRQALGQGPEFLTYFNYEAQQDKSGLPNDRFSAERPEGSISTLTIQRTEQRDSAMYRCASSLGGRSIFGPGTRLTVL.

V and J are TRBV10-3 and TRBJ2-7, with TRBD1 as a possible D gene (6 bases). This CDR3 comprises 13 residues. Germline V CDR1 and CDR2: ENHRY, SYGVKD. Trimming took 9 bases from V and 2 from J, leaving 14 bases between them. CDR3 nucleotides: TGTGCCATTGGGGACACCGTAACCTACGAGCAGTACTTC. This translates into CAIGDTVTYEQYF.

The rearrangement links TRBV2 to TRBJ2-7, with a tentative D call TRBD1 (5 bases). Deletions cut 1 base from V and 8 bases from J, with 6 bases between. Looked up from germline, CDR1 is SNHLY and CDR2 is FYNNEI. This CDR3 contains 11 residues. CDR3 protein: CASSEDRKQYF. The CDR3 nucleotides are TGTGCCAGCAGTGAAGACAGGAAGCAGTACTTC.